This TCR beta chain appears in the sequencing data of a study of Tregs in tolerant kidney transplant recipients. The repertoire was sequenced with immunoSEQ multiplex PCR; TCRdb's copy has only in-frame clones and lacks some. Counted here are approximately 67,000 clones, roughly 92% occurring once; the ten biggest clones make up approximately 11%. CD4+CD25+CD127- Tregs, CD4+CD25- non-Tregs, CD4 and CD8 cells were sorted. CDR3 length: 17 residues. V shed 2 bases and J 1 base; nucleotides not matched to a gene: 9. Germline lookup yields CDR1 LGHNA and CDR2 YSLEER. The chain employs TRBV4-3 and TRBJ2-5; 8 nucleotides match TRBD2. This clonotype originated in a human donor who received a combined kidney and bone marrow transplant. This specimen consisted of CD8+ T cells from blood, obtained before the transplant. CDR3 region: CASSQRTLTSVQETQYF. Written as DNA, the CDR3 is TGCGCCAGCAGCCAACGAACACTGACTAGCGTCCAAGAGACCCAGTACTTC.